Following are 16 T cell receptor beta chains from one sample sequenced in a study of blood T cells in healthy people across ages. Combining a sample-barcoded 5' primer with a J-beta primer mix, a second PCR ran for about 6 to 11 cycles. Via MiXCR, TCRdb re-called the 5' RACE reads, giving one row per CDR3 protein. The sample has about 1,800,000 distinct CDR3 sequences, roughly 27% seen once; the top ten hold about 7.7%. The sample was blood. These receptor sequences come from a woman in her twenties or thirties in good health.

The table lists this clonotype with a few counts. V gene TRBV3-1 combines with J gene TRBJ2-4, with D unclear. The J call may be mistaken, given a closer DNA end match to TRBJ2-5. The V gene's germline CDR1 is LGHDT and CDR2 YNNKEL (reference sequence). The length of the CDR3 is 15 residues. CDR3 DNA sequence: TGTGCCAGCAGCCCTGCTTTGTTTTTGGAACAGACCCAGTACTTC. Its protein product is CASSPALFLEQTQYF.

The chain is built from TRBV5-1 and TRBJ2-7; D ambiguous. Trimming stripped 8 bases from V and 3 bases from J, with 21 bases between. In germline, CDR1 is SGHRS, CDR2 YFSETQ. The CDR3 spans 15 residues. CDR3 amino acids: CASSHTGGALYEQYF. CDR3 coding DNA: TGCGCCAGTAGCCACACTGGCGGAGCACTCTACGAGCAGTACTTC.

At least ten counts were recorded for this clonotype. The V and J genes are TRBV2 and TRBJ2-5; tentatively, D is TRBD2 (6 bases). Trimming took off 7 bases at V and 4 bases at J, with 16 bases between the two ends. The length of the CDR3 is 14 residues. Germline CDR1 and CDR2: SNHLY and FYNNEI. CDR3 sequence reads: CASNRRGSGETQYF. In DNA form, the CDR3 reads TGTGCCAGCAACCGCCGGGGGTCGGGAGAGACCCAGTACTTC.

This clonotype was recorded at least ten times. The chain has TRBV3-1 and TRBJ2-6, with TRBD1 matching 9 bases. V dropped 8 bases and J dropped 2; count of bases not matched to a gene: 10. Germline V gene sequence: CDR1 LGHDT, CDR2 YNNKEL (reference sequence). This CDR3 has 17 amino acids. The CDR3 protein is CASSVSGTGTGANVLTF. The CDR3 DNA follows: TGTGCCAGCTCTGTGTCTGGGACAGGGACTGGGGCCAACGTCCTGACTTTC. Looking up the rest from reference TRBV3-1 and TRBJ2-6 gives the full variable domain: DTAVSQTPKYLVTQMGNDKSIKCEQNLGHDTMYWYKQDSKKFLKIMFSYNNKELIINETVPNRFSPKSPDKAHLNLHINSLELGDSAVYFCASSVSGTGTGANVLTFGAGSRLTVL.

In this sample, this clonotype turned up a few times. V gene TRBV5-1 combines with J gene TRBJ1-2; 12 nucleotides agree with TRBD1. The CDR3 runs 16 residues. J lost 7 bases, V lost 2 bases, and 9 bases had no gene match. The germline V gene encodes CDR1 SGHRS and CDR2 YFSETQ. As DNA, the CDR3 is TGCGCCAGCAGCTTCGGGACAGGGGGCGTCACAGGTGGCTACACCTTC. Amino acid sequence: CASSFGTGGVTGGYTF.

This clonotype was counted a few times. DNA of the CDR3: TGTGCCAGCAGTTCCCATGCCGCGGGGGTCTCCTACAATGAGCAGTTCTTC. This codes for CASSSHAAGVSYNEQFF. The genes are TRBV6-5 and TRBJ2-1; 7 nucleotides line up with TRBD2. J lost 0 bases, V lost 4 bases, and 9 bases had no gene match. Germline assignment: CDR1 MNHEY and CDR2 SVGAGI. The CDR3 length is 17 residues.

This rearrangement joins TRBV7-3 to TRBJ1-2; D perhaps matches TRBD1 (6 bases). Trimming removed 5 bases from V and 6 bases from J, with 22 bases in between. CDR3 length equals 16 residues. Germline loops: CDR1 SGHTA, CDR2 FQGTGA. The CDR3 DNA is TGTGCCAGCAGCCCCCACTCGGTGCAGGGGCAGGATGGCTACACCTTC. This encodes CASSPHSVQGQDGYTF.

The genes are TRBV12-3 or TRBV12-4 and TRBJ2-6, with 9 bases aligning to TRBD2. The CDR3 runs 16 residues. J lost 2 bases, V lost 5 bases, and 4 bases had no gene match. CDR3 nucleotide sequence: TGTGCCAGCAGTAAGGGACTAGCCACTGGGGCCAACGTCCTGACTTTC. It translates to CASSKGLATGANVLTF.

The CDR3 loop is CASRPGVRDTEAFF. The DNA of the CDR3 is TGTGCCAGCAGGCCCGGGGTGCGCGACACTGAAGCTTTCTTT. The gene calls are TRBV7-2 and TRBJ1-1; D gene unclear. This CDR3 contains 14 residues. CDR1 and CDR2 from the germline V gene are SGHTA and FQGNSA. V gave up 6 bases and J gave up 3 bases, with 14 bases separating them.

This chain connects TRBV10-3 to TRBJ2-4; D may be TRBD1 (5 bases). Trimming shortened V by 10 bases and J by 0 bases, and 13 bases separated the two germline ends. Germline V gene lookup returns CDR1 ENHRY and CDR2 SYGVKD. CDR3 length equals 14 residues. CDR3 in amino acids: CATKQELAKNIQYF. The CDR3 DNA is TGTGCCACTAAACAGGAATTAGCCAAAAACATTCAGTACTTC.

This clonotype has more than one count but fewer than ten. The chain has TRBV3-1 and TRBJ2-1, with TRBD1 matching 7 bases. Trimming took 6 bases from V and 2 from J; bases not matched to a gene: 7. The CDR3 extends over 15 amino acids. Germline lookup yields CDR1 LGHDT and CDR2 YNNKEL (reference sequence). The CDR3 loop is CASSFDRDPYNEQFF. As DNA, the CDR3 is TGTGCCAGCAGTTTCGACAGGGACCCCTACAATGAGCAGTTCTTC.

The chain has TRBV9 and TRBJ1-4, with no clear D. V lost 3 bases to trimming and J lost 8 bases, with 17 bases between them. Germline values: CDR1 SGDLS, CDR2 YYNGEE. The CDR3 has 15 amino acids. Here the CDR3 DNA reads TGTGCCAGCAGCGGAGAGCGGCTTCCCGGCGAAAAACTGTTTTTT. As protein: CASSGERLPGEKLFF.

This clonotype was picked up a small number of times. The chain joins TRBV6-6 to TRBJ2-5, with TRBD2 identical over 10 bases. Germline CDR1 MNHNY, CDR2 SVGAGI (reference sequence). The V gene end was trimmed by 5 bases and the J gene end by 5 bases; junction bases not matched to a gene: 11. The CDR3 sequence is 16 residues long. The CDR3: CASSGDFSGGMETQYF. The CDR3 DNA reads as TGTGCCAGCAGTGGGGACTTTAGCGGGGGGATGGAGACCCAGTACTTC.

This clonotype was detected only a few times. The chain couples TRBV2 to TRBJ1-1, with D perhaps matching TRBD1 (6 bases). The CDR3 is 13 residues long. Looked up from germline, CDR1 is SNHLY and CDR2 is FYNNEI. V was clipped by 0 bases and J by 7 bases, with 9 bases between them. The CDR3 loop is CASSEALDSEAFF. The CDR3 region has the DNA TGTGCCAGCAGTGAAGCGCTGGACAGTGAAGCTTTCTTT.

This clonotype was seen at least ten times. The chain combines TRBV7-3 with TRBJ2-1, with TRBD2 matching over 12 bases. CDR3 length: 14 residues. Germline CDR1 SGHTA, CDR2 FQGTGA. Trimming took 6 bases from V and 8 from J; bases not matched to a gene: 5. The CDR3 sequence is CASSRLAGVDEQFF. Here the CDR3 DNA reads TGTGCCAGCAGTCGACTAGCGGGGGTAGATGAGCAGTTCTTC.

This clonotype has just a few counts. The V and J genes are TRBV9 and TRBJ1-1; unclear D gene. Trimming cost V 0 bases and J 3 bases, with 9 bases left between them. Germline V gene sequence: CDR1 SGDLS, CDR2 YYNGEE. This CDR3 has 14 residues. The CDR3 nucleotides are TGTGCCAGCAGCGTAGAAGGGCTGGACACTGAAGCTTTCTTT. Protein product: CASSVEGLDTEAFF.